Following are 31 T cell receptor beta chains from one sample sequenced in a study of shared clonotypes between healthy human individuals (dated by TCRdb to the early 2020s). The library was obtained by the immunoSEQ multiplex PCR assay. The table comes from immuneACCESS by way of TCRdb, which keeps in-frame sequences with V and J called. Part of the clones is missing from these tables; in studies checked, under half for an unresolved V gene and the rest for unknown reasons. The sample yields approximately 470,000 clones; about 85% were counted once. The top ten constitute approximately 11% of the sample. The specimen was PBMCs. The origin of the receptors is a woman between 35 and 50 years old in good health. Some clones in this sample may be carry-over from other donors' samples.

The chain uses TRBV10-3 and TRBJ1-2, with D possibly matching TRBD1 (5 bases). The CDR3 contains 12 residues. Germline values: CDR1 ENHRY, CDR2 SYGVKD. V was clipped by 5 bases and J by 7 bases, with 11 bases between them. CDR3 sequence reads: CAISPGGGGYTF. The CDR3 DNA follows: TGTGCCATCAGTCCCGGGGGAGGTGGCTACACCTTC.

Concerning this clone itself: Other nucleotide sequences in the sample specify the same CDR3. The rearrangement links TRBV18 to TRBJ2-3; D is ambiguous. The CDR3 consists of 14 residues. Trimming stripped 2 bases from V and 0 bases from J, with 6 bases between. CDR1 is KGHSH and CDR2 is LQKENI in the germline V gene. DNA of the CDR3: TGTGCCAGCTCACCAGACTCTAGCACAGATACGCAGTATTTT. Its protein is CASSPDSSTDTQYF.

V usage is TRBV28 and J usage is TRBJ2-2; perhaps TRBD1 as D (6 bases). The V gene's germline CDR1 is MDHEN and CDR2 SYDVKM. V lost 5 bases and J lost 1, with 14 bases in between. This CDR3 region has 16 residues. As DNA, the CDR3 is TGTGCCAGCAGTGCCCGGGACACTGTGAACACCGGGGAGCTGTTTTTT. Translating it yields CASSARDTVNTGELFF.

DNA for the CDR3: TGTGCCAGTAGTATCGGACTAGCGGGAGCAACGAACACCGGGGAGCTGTTTTTT. Translated, it gives CASSIGLAGATNTGELFF. This sequence joins TRBV19 and TRBJ2-2, with 13 bases identical to TRBD2. The junction had 4 bases not matched to a gene; V was cut back by 3 bases and J by 0 bases. Germline V gene lookup returns CDR1 LNHDA and CDR2 SQIVND (reference sequence). The CDR3 spans 18 residues.

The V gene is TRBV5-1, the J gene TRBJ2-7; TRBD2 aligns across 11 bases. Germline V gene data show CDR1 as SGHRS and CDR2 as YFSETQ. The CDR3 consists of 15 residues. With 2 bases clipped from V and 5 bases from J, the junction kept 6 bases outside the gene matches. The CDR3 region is CASSFLAGGPDEQYF. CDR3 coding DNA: TGCGCCAGCAGCTTCTTAGCGGGAGGGCCTGACGAGCAGTACTTC.

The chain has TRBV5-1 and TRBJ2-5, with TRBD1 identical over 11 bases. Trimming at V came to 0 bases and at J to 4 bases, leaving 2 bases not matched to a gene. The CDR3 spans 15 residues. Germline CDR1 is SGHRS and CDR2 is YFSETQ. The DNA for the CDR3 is TGCGCCAGCAGCTTGGCAGGGACAGGGGGAGAGACCCAGTACTTC. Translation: CASSLAGTGGETQYF.

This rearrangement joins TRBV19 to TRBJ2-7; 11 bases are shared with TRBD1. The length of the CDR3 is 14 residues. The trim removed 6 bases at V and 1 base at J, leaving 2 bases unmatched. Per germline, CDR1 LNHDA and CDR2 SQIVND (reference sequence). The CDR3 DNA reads TGTGCCAGTAGGGGACAGGGGGAGTCCTACGAGCAGTACTTC. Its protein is CASRGQGESYEQYF. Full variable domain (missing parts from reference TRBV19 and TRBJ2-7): DGGITQSPKYLFRKEGQNVTLSCEQNLNHDAMYWYRQDPGQGLRLIYYSQIVNDFQKGDIAEGYSVSREKKESFPLTVTSAQKNPTAFYLCASRGQGESYEQYFGPGTRLTVT.

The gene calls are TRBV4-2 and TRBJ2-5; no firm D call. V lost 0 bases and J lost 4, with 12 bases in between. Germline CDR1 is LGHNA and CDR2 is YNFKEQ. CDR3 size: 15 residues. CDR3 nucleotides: TGTGCCAGCAGCCAAGATTCGGGTGCCGTAGAGACCCAGTACTTC. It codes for CASSQDSGAVETQYF.

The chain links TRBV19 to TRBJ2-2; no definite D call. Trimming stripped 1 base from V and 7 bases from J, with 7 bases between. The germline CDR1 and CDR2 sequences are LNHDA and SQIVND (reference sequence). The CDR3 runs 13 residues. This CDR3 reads CASSIVGNGELFF. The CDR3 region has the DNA TGTGCCAGTAGTATAGTAGGAAACGGGGAGCTGTTTTTT.

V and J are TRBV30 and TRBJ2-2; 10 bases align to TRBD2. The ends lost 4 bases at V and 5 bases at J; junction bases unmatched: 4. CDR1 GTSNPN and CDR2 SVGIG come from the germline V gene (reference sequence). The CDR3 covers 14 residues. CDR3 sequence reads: CAWKREGQTGELFF. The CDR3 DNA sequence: TGTGCCTGGAAGCGGGAGGGCCAGACCGGGGAGCTGTTTTTT.

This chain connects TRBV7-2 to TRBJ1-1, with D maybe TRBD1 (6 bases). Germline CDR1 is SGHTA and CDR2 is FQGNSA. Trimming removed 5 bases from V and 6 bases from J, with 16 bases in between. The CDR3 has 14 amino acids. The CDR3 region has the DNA TGTGCCAGCAGCCACCGGGACAAGGCCTCTGAAGCTTTCTTT. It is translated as CASSHRDKASEAFF. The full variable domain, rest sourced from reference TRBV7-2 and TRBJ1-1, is GAGVSQSPSNKVTEKGKDVELRCDPISGHTALYWYRQSLGQGLEFLIYFQGNSAPDKSGLPSDRFSAERTGGSVSTLTIQRTQQEDSAVYLCASSHRDKASEAFFGQGTRLTVV.

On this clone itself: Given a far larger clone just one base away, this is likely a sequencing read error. The CDR3, as DNA: TGTTCCAGCAGCTCGATAGCGGGATTCACAGATACGCAGTATTTT. Protein product: CSSSSIAGFTDTQYF. The chain couples TRBV7-3 to TRBJ2-3; 8 positions agree with TRBD2. From germline, CDR1 is SGHTA and CDR2 FQGTGA. The CDR3 covers 15 residues.

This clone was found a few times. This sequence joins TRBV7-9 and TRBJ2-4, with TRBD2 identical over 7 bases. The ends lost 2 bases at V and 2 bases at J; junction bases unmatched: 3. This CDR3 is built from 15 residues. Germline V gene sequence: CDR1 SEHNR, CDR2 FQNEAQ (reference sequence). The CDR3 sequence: CASSLMGLPKNIQYF. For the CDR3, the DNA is TGTGCCAGCAGCTTAATGGGACTACCCAAAAACATTCAGTACTTC.

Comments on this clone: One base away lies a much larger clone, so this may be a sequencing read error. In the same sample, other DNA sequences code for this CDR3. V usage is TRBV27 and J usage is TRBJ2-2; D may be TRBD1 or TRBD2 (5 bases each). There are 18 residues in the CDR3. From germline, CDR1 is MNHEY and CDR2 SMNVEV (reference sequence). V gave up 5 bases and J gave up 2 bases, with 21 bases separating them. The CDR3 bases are TGTGCCAGCAGTCTCTCGGGGCTAGCAGACTTAAACACCGGGGAGCTGTTTTTT. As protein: CASSLSGLADLNTGELFF.

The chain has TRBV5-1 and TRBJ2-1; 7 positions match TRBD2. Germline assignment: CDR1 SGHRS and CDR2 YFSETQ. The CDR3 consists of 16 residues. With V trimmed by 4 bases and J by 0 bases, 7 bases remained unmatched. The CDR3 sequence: CASSGSRTSSYNEQFF. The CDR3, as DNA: TGCGCCAGCAGCGGAAGTAGGACTAGCTCCTACAATGAGCAGTTCTTC.

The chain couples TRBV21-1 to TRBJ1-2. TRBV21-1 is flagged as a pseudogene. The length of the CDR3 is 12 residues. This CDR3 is CASSKKGYGYTF. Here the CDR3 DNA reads TGTGCCAGCAGCAAAAAGGGCTATGGCTACACCTTC.

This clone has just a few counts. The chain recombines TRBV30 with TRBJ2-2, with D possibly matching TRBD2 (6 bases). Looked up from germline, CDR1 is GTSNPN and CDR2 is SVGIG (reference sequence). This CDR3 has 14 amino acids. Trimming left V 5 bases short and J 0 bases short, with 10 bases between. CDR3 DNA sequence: TGTGCCTGGGGGAGGCTCGCGAACACCGGGGAGCTGTTTTTT. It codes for CAWGRLANTGELFF.

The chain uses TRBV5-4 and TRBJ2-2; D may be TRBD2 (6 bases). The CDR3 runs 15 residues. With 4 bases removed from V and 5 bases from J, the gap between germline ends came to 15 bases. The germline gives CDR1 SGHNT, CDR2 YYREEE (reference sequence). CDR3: CASSGTGVGTGELFF. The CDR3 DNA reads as TGTGCCAGCAGCGGAACGGGAGTTGGTACCGGGGAGCTGTTTTTT.

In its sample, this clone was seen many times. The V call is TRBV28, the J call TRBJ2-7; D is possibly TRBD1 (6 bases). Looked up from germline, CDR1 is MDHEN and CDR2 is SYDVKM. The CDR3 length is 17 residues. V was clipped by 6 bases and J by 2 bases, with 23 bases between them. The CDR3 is CASSSPAQGSKPYEQYF. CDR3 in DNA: TGTGCCAGCAGCTCCCCTGCGCAGGGGTCAAAGCCCTACGAGCAGTACTTC.

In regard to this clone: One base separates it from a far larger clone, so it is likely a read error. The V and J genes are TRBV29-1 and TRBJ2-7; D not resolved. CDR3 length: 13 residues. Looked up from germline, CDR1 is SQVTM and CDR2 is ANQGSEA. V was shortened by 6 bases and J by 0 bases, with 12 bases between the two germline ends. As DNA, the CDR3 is TGCAGCGTGGCCACAGTGGGCTCCTACGAGCAGTACTTC. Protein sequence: CSVATVGSYEQYF.

The CDR3 DNA reads as TGTGCCAGTAGAGACAGGGGGAAAAACACTGAAGCTTTCTTT. The encoded protein is CASRDRGKNTEAFF. The rearrangement uses TRBV19 and TRBJ1-1, with 9 bases fitting TRBD1. This CDR3 has 14 amino acids. V lost 6 bases to trimming and J lost 2 bases; unmatched junction nucleotides: 4. Germline CDR1 LNHDA, CDR2 SQIVND (reference sequence).

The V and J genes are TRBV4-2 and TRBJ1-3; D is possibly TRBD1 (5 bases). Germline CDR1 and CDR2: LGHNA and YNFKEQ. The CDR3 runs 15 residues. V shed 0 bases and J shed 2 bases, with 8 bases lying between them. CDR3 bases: TGTGCCAGCAGCCAAGAAGCAGGGCCTGGAAACACCATATATTTT. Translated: CASSQEAGPGNTIYF.

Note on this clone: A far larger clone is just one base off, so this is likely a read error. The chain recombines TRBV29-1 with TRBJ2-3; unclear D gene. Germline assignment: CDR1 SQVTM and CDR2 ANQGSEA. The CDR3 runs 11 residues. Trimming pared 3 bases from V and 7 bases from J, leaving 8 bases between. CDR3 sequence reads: CSVETRNTQYF. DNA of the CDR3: TGCAGCGTTGAGACGAGAAATACGCAGTATTTT.

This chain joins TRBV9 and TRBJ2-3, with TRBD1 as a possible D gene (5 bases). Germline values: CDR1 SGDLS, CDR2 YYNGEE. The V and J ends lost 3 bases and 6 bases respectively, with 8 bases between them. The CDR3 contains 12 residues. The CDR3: CASSAGLDTQYF. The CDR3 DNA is TGTGCCAGCAGCGCAGGGCTGGATACGCAGTATTTT. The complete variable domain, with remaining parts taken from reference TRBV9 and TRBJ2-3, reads DSGVTQTPKHLITATGQRVTLRCSPRSGDLSVYWYQQSLDQGLQFLIQYYNGEERAKGNILERFSAQQFPDLHSELNLSSLELGDSALYFCASSAGLDTQYFGPGTRLTVL.

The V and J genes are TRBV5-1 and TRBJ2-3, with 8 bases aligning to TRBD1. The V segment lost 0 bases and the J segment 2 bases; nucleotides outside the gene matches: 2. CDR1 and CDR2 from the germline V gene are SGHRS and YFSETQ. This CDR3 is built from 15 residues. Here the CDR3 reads CASSLGDRLTDTQYF. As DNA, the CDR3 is TGCGCCAGCAGCTTGGGGGACAGGCTCACAGATACGCAGTATTTT.

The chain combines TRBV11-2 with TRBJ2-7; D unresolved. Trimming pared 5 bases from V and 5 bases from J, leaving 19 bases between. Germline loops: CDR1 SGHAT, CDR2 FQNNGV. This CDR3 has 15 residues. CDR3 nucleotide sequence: TGTGCCAGCAGCGACGTAACTCCTCTAGGGAACGAGCAGTACTTC. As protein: CASSDVTPLGNEQYF.

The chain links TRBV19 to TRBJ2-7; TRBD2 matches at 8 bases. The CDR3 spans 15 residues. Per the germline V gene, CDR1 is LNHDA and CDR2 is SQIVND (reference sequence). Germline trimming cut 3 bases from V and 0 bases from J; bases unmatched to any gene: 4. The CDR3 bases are TGTGCCAGTAGTATTCTAGCGGGCAGCTCCTACGAGCAGTACTTC. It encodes CASSILAGSSYEQYF.

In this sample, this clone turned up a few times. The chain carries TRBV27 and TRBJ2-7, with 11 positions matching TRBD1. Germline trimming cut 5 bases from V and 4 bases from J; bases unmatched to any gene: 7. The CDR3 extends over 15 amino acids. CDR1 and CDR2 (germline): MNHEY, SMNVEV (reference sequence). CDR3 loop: CASSRTGGEWYEQYF. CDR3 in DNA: TGTGCCAGCAGTCGGACAGGGGGCGAATGGTACGAGCAGTACTTC.

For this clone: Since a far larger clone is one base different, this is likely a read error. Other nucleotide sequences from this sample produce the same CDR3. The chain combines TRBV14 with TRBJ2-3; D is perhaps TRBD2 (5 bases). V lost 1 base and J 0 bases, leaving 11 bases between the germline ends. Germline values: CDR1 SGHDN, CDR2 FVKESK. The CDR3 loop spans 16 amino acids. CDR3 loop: CASSQGSGGSTDTQYF. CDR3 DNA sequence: TGTGCCAGCAGCCAAGGAAGCGGTGGGAGCACAGATACGCAGTATTTT.

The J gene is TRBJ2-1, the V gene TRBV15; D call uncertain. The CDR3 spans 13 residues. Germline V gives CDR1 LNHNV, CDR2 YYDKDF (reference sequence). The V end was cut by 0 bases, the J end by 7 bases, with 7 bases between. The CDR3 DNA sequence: TGTGCCACCAGCAGAGAGTACCGGAATGAGCAGTTCTTC. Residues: CATSREYRNEQFF.

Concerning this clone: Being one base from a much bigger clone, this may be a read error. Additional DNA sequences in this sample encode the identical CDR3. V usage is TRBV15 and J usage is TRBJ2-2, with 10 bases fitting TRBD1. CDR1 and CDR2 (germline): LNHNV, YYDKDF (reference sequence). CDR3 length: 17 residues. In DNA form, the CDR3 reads TGTGCCACCAGCAGAGATGTGGGACAGGGGCTTACCGGTGAGCTGTTTTTT. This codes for CATSRDVGQGLTGELFF.